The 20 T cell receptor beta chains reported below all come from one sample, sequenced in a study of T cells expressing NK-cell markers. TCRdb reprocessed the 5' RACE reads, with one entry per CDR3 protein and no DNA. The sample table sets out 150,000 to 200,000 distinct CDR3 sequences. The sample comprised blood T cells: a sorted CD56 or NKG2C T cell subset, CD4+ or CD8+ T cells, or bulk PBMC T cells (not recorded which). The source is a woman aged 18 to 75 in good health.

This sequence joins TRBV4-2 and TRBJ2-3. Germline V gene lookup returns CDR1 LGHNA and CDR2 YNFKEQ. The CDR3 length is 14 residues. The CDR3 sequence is CASSARLNTDTQYF.

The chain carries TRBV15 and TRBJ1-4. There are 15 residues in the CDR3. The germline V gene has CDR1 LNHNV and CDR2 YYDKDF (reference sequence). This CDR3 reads CATSTRRATNEKLFF.

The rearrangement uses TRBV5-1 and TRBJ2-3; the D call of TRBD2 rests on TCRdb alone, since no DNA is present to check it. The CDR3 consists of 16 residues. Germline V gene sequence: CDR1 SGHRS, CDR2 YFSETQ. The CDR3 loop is CASSFETRTSTDTQYF.

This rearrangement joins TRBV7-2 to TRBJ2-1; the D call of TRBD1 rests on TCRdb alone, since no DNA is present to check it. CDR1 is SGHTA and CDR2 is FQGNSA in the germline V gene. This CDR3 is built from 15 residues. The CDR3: CASSLAGTGSNEQFF.

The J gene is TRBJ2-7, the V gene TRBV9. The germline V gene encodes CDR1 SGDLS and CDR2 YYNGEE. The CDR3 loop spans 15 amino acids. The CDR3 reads CASSVGQASSYEQYF. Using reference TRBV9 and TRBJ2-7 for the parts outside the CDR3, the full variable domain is DSGVTQTPKHLITATGQRVTLRCSPRSGDLSVYWYQQSLDQGLQFLIQYYNGEERAKGNILERFSAQQFPDLHSELNLSSLELGDSALYFCASSVGQASSYEQYFGPGTRLTVT.

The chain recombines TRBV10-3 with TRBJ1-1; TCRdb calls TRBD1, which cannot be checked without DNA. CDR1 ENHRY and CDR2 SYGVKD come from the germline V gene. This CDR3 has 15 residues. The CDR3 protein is CAIRTGGGVGTEAFF.

The CDR3 is CAISGTATGANVLTF. The chain carries TRBV10-3 and TRBJ2-6. CDR1 is ENHRY and CDR2 is SYGVKD in the germline V gene. The CDR3 length is 15 residues.

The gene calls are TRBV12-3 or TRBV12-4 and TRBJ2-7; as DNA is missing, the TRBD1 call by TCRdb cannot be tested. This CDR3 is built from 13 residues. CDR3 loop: CASCYGGGLEQYF.

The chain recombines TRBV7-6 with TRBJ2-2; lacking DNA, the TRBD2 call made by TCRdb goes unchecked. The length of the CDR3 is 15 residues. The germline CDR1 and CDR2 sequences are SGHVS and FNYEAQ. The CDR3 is CASSLSGSPPGELFF.

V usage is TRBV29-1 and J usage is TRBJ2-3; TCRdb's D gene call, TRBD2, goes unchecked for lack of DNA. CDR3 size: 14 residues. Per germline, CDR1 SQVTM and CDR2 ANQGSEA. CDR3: CSVDERGGTDTQYF.

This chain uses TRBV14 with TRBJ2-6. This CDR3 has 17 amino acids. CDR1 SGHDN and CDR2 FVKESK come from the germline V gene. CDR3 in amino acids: CASSQASRISGANVLTF.

The CDR3 protein is CASSEIVSASSGNTIYF. The rearrangement links TRBV6-1 to TRBJ1-3. The CDR3 sequence is 17 residues long. Per germline, CDR1 MNHNS and CDR2 SASEGT.

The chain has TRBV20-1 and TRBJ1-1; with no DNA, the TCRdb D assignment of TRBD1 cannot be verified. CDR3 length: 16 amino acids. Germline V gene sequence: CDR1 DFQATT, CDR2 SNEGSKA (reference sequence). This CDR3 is CSAREGTPGGNTEAFF.

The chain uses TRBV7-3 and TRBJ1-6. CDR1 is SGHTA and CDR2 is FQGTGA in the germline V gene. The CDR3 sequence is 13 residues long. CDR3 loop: CASSSWEDSPLHF.

CDR3: CASSVGGINTGELFF. The V gene is TRBV9, the J gene TRBJ2-2; TCRdb reports TRBD1, a call that lacks DNA to check it against. The V gene's germline CDR1 is SGDLS and CDR2 YYNGEE. The CDR3 extends over 15 amino acids.

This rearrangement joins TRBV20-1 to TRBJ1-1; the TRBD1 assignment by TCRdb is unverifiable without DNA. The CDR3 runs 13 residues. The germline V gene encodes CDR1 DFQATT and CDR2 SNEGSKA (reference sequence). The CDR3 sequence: CSERGGRNTEAFF.

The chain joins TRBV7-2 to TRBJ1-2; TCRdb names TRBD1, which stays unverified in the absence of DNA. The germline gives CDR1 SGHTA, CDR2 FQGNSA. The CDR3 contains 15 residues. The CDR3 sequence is CASSPLQQTDYGYTF.

The CDR3 spells CSSSYSGWGSGNTIYF. The chain recombines TRBV6-5 with TRBJ1-3. This CDR3 spans 16 amino acids. Germline assignment: CDR1 MNHEY and CDR2 SVGAGI.

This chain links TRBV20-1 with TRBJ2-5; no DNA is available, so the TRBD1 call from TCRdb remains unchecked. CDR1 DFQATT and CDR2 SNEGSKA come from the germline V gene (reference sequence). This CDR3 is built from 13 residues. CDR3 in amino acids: CSANPGGRETQYF.

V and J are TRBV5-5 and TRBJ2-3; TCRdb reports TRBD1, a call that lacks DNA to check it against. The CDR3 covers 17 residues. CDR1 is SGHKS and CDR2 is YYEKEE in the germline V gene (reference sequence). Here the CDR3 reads CASSLEGQGLSTDTQYF.